Below are 24 T cell receptor beta chains sequenced from a single sample in a study of T-cell reconstitution after alpha-beta-depleted transplantation in children. Unique molecular identifiers were used to barcode this TCRbeta library. TCRdb recomputed calls from the PCR reads with MiXCR, one row per CDR3 protein. This table holds under 750,000 distinct CDR3 sequences, 20% to 25% found once. The sample consisted of PBMCs, mostly from graft donor cells, taken 360 days after TCRalphabeta/CD19-depleted stem cell transplant. The origin of the receptors is a boy under three years old who had a stem cell transplant for acute myeloid leukemia, so the T cells may come from the graft donor.

This clonotype came up many times. The rearrangement joins TRBV20-1 to TRBJ2-3; TRBD2 aligns across 11 bases. The length of the CDR3 is 15 residues. From germline, CDR1 is DFQATT and CDR2 SNEGSKA (reference sequence). Losses at the gene ends were 1 base for V and 2 bases for J; bases not matched to a gene: 2. The CDR3 sequence is CSARGLAGYTDTQYF. DNA of the CDR3: TGCAGTGCTAGAGGACTAGCGGGGTACACAGATACGCAGTATTTT.

The chain uses TRBV20-1 and TRBJ1-1, with D uncertain. The CDR3 runs to 14 residues. Looked up from germline, CDR1 is DFQATT and CDR2 is SNEGSKA (reference sequence). V was cut by 0 bases and J by 8 bases, with 16 bases left in between. CDR3 DNA: TGCAGTGCTAGAGACAACCGGGGAGGCTGGGAAGCTTTCTTT. Its translation is CSARDNRGGWEAFF.

The chain links TRBV27 to TRBJ2-5; D possibly corresponds to TRBD2 (6 bases). V lost 0 bases and J lost 4, with 9 bases in between. CDR3 size: 14 residues. CDR1 is MNHEY and CDR2 is SMNVEV in the germline V gene (reference sequence). The CDR3 DNA sequence: TGTGCCAGCAGTTTATCTCCGGGGGTAGAGACCCAGTACTTC. Translating gives CASSLSPGVETQYF.

The sample holds many counts of this clonotype. The chain uses TRBV4-2 and TRBJ1-6; D remains unclear. CDR3 length: 13 residues. V lost 1 base and J 9 bases, leaving 7 bases between the germline ends. Germline V lookup: CDR1 LGHNA, CDR2 YNFKEQ. CDR3 DNA sequence: TGTGCCAGCAGCCAAGGGGCGAGTTCACCCCTCCACTTT. Protein product: CASSQGASSPLHF.

This clonotype occurred a few times. The chain carries TRBV7-9 and TRBJ2-3; TRBD2 might be the D (6 bases). This CDR3 is 15 amino acids long. V was trimmed by 4 bases and J by 0 bases, leaving 11 bases between them. The germline V gene encodes CDR1 SEHNR and CDR2 FQNEAQ (reference sequence). The CDR3 DNA reads TGTGCCAGCAGCTCGGGACTCCAAAGCACAGATACGCAGTATTTT. Its protein is CASSSGLQSTDTQYF.

This clonotype was seen ten or more times. This chain uses TRBV4-1 with TRBJ2-4, with D hard to call. Germline CDR1 reads MGHRA; CDR2 reads YSYEKL. The CDR3 totals 14 residues. V lost 0 bases and J 14 bases, leaving 17 bases between the germline ends. CDR3 residues: CASSQEDLRGREYF. The CDR3, as DNA: TGCGCCAGCAGCCAAGAGGACCTGAGAGGACGGGAGTACTTC.

This clonotype was found many times. The genes are TRBV12-3 or TRBV12-4 and TRBJ2-5; 11 positions match TRBD2. Unmatched junction bases numbered 7, after V lost 3 bases and J lost 4 bases. This CDR3 is 16 amino acids long. This CDR3 is CASSFETSGESETQYF. The CDR3 bases are TGTGCCAGCAGTTTCGAGACTAGCGGGGAATCAGAGACCCAGTACTTC.

The rearrangement links TRBV12-3 or TRBV12-4 to TRBJ2-2; D uncertain. The CDR3 covers 12 residues. Trimming took off 5 bases at V and 6 bases at J, with 7 bases between the two ends. CDR3 nucleotides: TGTGCCAGCAGTCATAGGCCCGGGGAGCTGTTTTTT. Translating gives CASSHRPGELFF.

This clonotype has just a few counts. In nucleotides, the CDR3 is TGCAGCGTTCGTACTAGCAGGGGCACCGGGGAGCTGTTTTTT. This encodes CSVRTSRGTGELFF. The rearrangement uses TRBV29-1 and TRBJ2-2; D is tentatively TRBD1 or TRBD2 (6 bases each). With 5 bases removed from V and 4 bases from J, the gap between germline ends came to 14 bases. This CDR3 is built from 14 residues. Per germline, CDR1 SQVTM and CDR2 ANQGSEA.

Ten or more counts support this clonotype. The chain is built from TRBV30 and TRBJ1-6, with D uncertain. The CDR3 runs 14 residues. The V gene lost 0 bases and the J gene lost 8 bases, with 11 bases spanning the gap. Germline assignment: CDR1 GTSNPN and CDR2 SVGIG (reference sequence). The CDR3 spells CAWSVLVSDSPLHF. The DNA for the CDR3 is TGTGCCTGGAGTGTTCTGGTATCGGATTCACCCCTCCACTTT.

The table lists this clonotype with many counts. The CDR3 nucleotides read TGTGCCAGCAGCTTCGAACAGGGGAACACTGAAGCTTTCTTT. Translating gives CASSFEQGNTEAFF. The chain combines TRBV16 with TRBJ1-1, with TRBD1 as a possible D gene (6 bases). The germline V gene encodes CDR1 KGHSY and CDR2 FQNENV. CDR3 length: 14 residues. V gave up 5 bases and J gave up 1 base, with 11 bases separating them.

This clonotype was observed a handful of times. The genes are TRBV15 and TRBJ2-7, with 7 bases aligning to TRBD1. From germline, CDR1 is LNHNV and CDR2 YYDKDF (reference sequence). V was pared by 5 bases and J by 2 bases, with 12 bases of the junction left unmatched. The CDR3 length is 16 residues. CDR3 nucleotide sequence: TGTGCCACCAGCTCGACTCGAGGGGACAGACCCTACGAGCAGTACTTC. Protein: CATSSTRGDRPYEQYF.

The chain uses TRBV7-9 and TRBJ2-7; weak D call: TRBD2 (5 bases). Germline V gene sequence: CDR1 SEHNR, CDR2 FQNEAQ (reference sequence). With 3 bases removed from V and 0 bases from J, the gap between germline ends came to 12 bases. CDR3 size: 15 residues. This CDR3 reads CASSFSGFSSYEQYF. The CDR3 nucleotides read TGTGCCAGCAGCTTCTCGGGGTTTAGCTCCTACGAGCAGTACTTC.

The J gene is TRBJ1-1, the V gene TRBV21-1; the table's D call of TRBD1 was not tested on the DNA. TRBV21-1 is shown as a pseudogene. This CDR3 is 14 amino acids long. Here the CDR3 reads CASSPRTGRGMAFF. The CDR3 nucleotides are TGTGCCAGCAGCCCCCGGACAGGGAGGGGGATGGCTTTCTTT.

The rearrangement links TRBV7-9 to TRBJ2-3; D might be TRBD1 (5 bases). V gave up 6 bases and J gave up 4 bases, with 20 bases separating them. The CDR3 contains 16 residues. Germline assignment: CDR1 SEHNR and CDR2 FQNEAQ (reference sequence). This CDR3 is CASRPSPRVQADTQYF. The CDR3 coding sequence is TGTGCCAGCAGACCTTCCCCCAGGGTTCAGGCAGATACGCAGTATTTT.

The chain couples TRBV6-5 to TRBJ2-1, with TRBD1 identical over 10 bases. CDR3 length: 14 amino acids. The V gene end was trimmed by 4 bases and the J gene end by 7 bases; junction bases not matched to a gene: 4. The germline V gene encodes CDR1 MNHEY and CDR2 SVGAGI. CDR3 protein: CASSWDRGGNEQFF. CDR3 nucleotide sequence: TGTGCCAGCAGTTGGGACAGGGGTGGGAATGAGCAGTTCTTC.

This clonotype occurred a few times. This chain links TRBV20-1 with TRBJ2-3; D possibly matches TRBD1 or TRBD2 (5 bases each). Trimming left V 6 bases short and J 1 base short, with 14 bases between. Germline CDR1 and CDR2: DFQATT and SNEGSKA (reference sequence). This CDR3 comprises 14 residues. CDR3 sequence reads: CSARGPAGTDTQYF. The CDR3 DNA follows: TGCAGTGCCCGGGGACCAGCGGGCACAGATACGCAGTATTTT.

This clonotype has just a few counts. CDR3 coding DNA: TGTGCCACCAGCATGGTTTCCTCTGGGGCCAACGTCCTGACTTTC. This encodes CATSMVSSGANVLTF. The rearrangement links TRBV15 to TRBJ2-6; no firm D call. Germline values: CDR1 LNHNV, CDR2 YYDKDF (reference sequence). Deletions cut 4 bases from V and 0 bases from J, with 7 bases between. The CDR3 runs to 15 residues.

V gene TRBV7-2 combines with J gene TRBJ2-1; D uncertain. From germline, CDR1 is SGHTA and CDR2 FQGNSA. The CDR3 sequence is 14 residues long. V lost 7 bases and J lost 3, with 13 bases in between. In DNA, the CDR3 is TGTGCCAGCACCCAAGGTCCCTACTACAATGAGCAGTTCTTC. Its translation: CASTQGPYYNEQFF.

The gene calls are TRBV20-1 and TRBJ1-6; 10 bases align to TRBD1. The junction had 9 bases not matched to a gene; V was cut back by 0 bases and J by 10 bases. The CDR3 has 16 amino acids. Germline V gene data show CDR1 as DFQATT and CDR2 as SNEGSKA (reference sequence). CDR3 sequence reads: CSARERQGAFRSPLHF. The CDR3 region has the DNA TGCAGTGCTAGAGAGAGACAGGGGGCGTTCAGGTCACCCCTCCACTTT.

The chain joins TRBV30 to TRBJ1-2, with 9 positions matching TRBD1. There are 13 residues in the CDR3. The V gene's germline CDR1 is GTSNPN and CDR2 SVGIG (reference sequence). The V segment lost 2 bases and the J segment 8 bases; nucleotides outside the gene matches: 6. The CDR3 bases are TGTGCCTGGAGTAAAGGGACAGGGTGGGGCTACACCTTC. This encodes CAWSKGTGWGYTF.

The CDR3 DNA sequence: TGCGCCAGCAGCTTGGGGACGGGAGAATTCTACGAGCAGTACGTC. Translating gives CASSLGTGEFYEQYV. The genes are TRBV5-1 and TRBJ2-7, with D perhaps matching TRBD2 (6 bases). The CDR3 is 15 residues long. The germline V and J ends were trimmed by 0 bases and 3 bases, with 13 bases remaining between them. Germline assignment: CDR1 SGHRS and CDR2 YFSETQ.

This clonotype was counted a few times. The gene calls are TRBV18 and TRBJ1-5; possible D gene TRBD1, 6 bases. Germline CDR1 and CDR2: KGHSH and LQKENI. With 4 bases removed from V and 4 bases from J, the gap between germline ends came to 8 bases. The CDR3 length is 13 residues. The CDR3 reads CASSRQENQPQHF. CDR3 DNA: TGTGCCAGCTCACGACAGGAGAATCAGCCCCAGCATTTT.

This clonotype came up many times. This chain joins TRBV7-9 and TRBJ2-1; no reliable D call. The V gene lost 5 bases and the J gene lost 0 bases, with 17 bases spanning the gap. The CDR3 is made up of 17 amino acids. The germline V gene encodes CDR1 SEHNR and CDR2 FQNEAQ (reference sequence). The CDR3 reads CASSPTLRPVSYNEQFF. The CDR3 DNA sequence: TGTGCCAGCAGCCCAACCCTTCGACCCGTCTCCTACAATGAGCAGTTCTTC.